The next 24 T cell receptor beta chains were all read from a single sample in a study of blood T cell repertoires in COVID-19. The repertoire was sequenced with immunoSEQ multiplex PCR; TCRdb's copy has only in-frame clones and lacks some. The sample yields some 120,000 clones, 83% seen once. The material sequenced was peripheral blood. Receptors originate from a man older than 75 with active or convalescent COVID-19.

V is TRBV5-6 and J is TRBJ2-7, with 7 bases identical to TRBD1. V lost 3 bases and J lost 4; bases outside the gene matches: 4. The CDR3 loop spans 13 amino acids. From germline, CDR1 is SGHDT and CDR2 YYEEEE. DNA for the CDR3: TGTGCCAGCAGCTCCCAGACAGGGTACGAGCAGTACTTC. It is translated as CASSSQTGYEQYF.

The chain couples TRBV11-2 to TRBJ2-7, with 12 positions matching TRBD2. The CDR3 consists of 15 residues. Unmatched junction bases numbered 3, after V lost 4 bases and J lost 2 bases. Germline CDR1 reads SGHAT; CDR2 reads FQNNGV. The CDR3 is CASSSPSGGAYEQYF. In nucleotides, the CDR3 is TGTGCCAGCAGCTCCCCTAGCGGGGGGGCCTACGAGCAGTACTTC.

The CDR3 loop is CASSLYRVGETQYF. The CDR3 coding sequence is TGTGCCAGCAGTTTATACAGGGTAGGCGAGACCCAGTACTTC. The chain uses TRBV27 and TRBJ2-5; possibly TRBD1 for D (6 bases). Germline CDR1 and CDR2: MNHEY and SMNVEV (reference sequence). The CDR3 has 14 residues. Trimming pared 1 base from V and 5 bases from J, leaving 11 bases between.

The V gene is TRBV7-9, the J gene TRBJ2-6, with D maybe TRBD2 (6 bases). CDR3 length: 19 amino acids. The germline V gene has CDR1 SEHNR and CDR2 FQNEAQ (reference sequence). V lost 4 bases and J 3 bases, leaving 22 bases between the germline ends. The CDR3 sequence: CASSSRRGIMEGGANVLTF. The CDR3 DNA is TGTGCCAGCAGCTCCCGGCGGGGAATCATGGAAGGTGGGGCCAACGTCCTGACTTTC.

Only one count was recorded for this clone. The rearrangement links TRBV9 to TRBJ1-1, with D unclear. The CDR3 is made up of 15 amino acids. CDR1 SGDLS and CDR2 YYNGEE come from the germline V gene. Trimming took 0 bases from V and 1 from J, leaving 10 bases between them. The CDR3 reads CASSVVEGTNTEAFF. For the CDR3, the DNA is TGTGCCAGCAGCGTAGTGGAGGGTACGAACACTGAAGCTTTCTTT.

In DNA form, the CDR3 reads TGTGCCAGTAGTGGGCAAGGGAGTAGCAATCAGCCCCAGCATTTT. It encodes CASSGQGSSNQPQHF. This chain uses TRBV19 with TRBJ1-5, with D hard to call. This CDR3 is built from 15 residues. Germline values: CDR1 LNHDA, CDR2 SQIVND (reference sequence). V was clipped by 5 bases and J by 0 bases, with 11 bases between them.

V gene TRBV30 combines with J gene TRBJ2-7; D ambiguous. The CDR3 is 11 residues long. Germline lookup yields CDR1 GTSNPN and CDR2 SVGIG (reference sequence). V gave up 3 bases and J gave up 3 bases, with 6 bases separating them. The CDR3 loop reads CAWRPGYEQYF. The CDR3 DNA sequence: TGTGCCTGGAGGCCCGGCTACGAGCAGTACTTC.

J is TRBJ2-1 and V is TRBV28; D possibly corresponds to TRBD1 (8 bases). Germline CDR1 is MDHEN and CDR2 is SYDVKM. CDR3 length: 15 amino acids. V was shortened by 3 bases and J by 6 bases, with 15 bases between the two germline ends. The CDR3 DNA sequence: TGTGCCAGCAGTTTGAACAGGGGGAGGGTCAATGAGCAGTTCTTC. It translates to CASSLNRGRVNEQFF.

CDR3 amino acids: CASSYRGDSPLHF. The DNA of the CDR3 is TGTGCCAGCAGCTACAGGGGTGATTCACCCCTCCACTTT. The chain joins TRBV27 to TRBJ1-6; 7 bases line up with TRBD1. CDR3 length equals 13 residues. Germline V gene data show CDR1 as MNHEY and CDR2 as SMNVEV (reference sequence). V trimming: 6 bases; J trimming: 8 bases; junction bases outside the gene matches: 4.

The table lists this clone with a few counts. V usage is TRBV28 and J usage is TRBJ1-1, with D hard to call. The germline V and J ends were trimmed by 3 bases and 2 bases, with 10 bases remaining between them. CDR3 size: 14 residues. Looked up from germline, CDR1 is MDHEN and CDR2 is SYDVKM. CDR3 in DNA: TGTGCCAGCAGTTTTTTAGAAAGAAACACTGAAGCTTTCTTT. It codes for CASSFLERNTEAFF.

The V call is TRBV5-4, the J call TRBJ2-1; TRBD1 might be the D (5 bases). The germline V gene has CDR1 SGHNT and CDR2 YYREEE (reference sequence). Between the trimmed V and J ends, which lost 4 bases and 7 bases, there was a span of 12 bases. CDR3 length equals 13 residues. CDR3 loop: CASSRDSGNEQFF. The CDR3 DNA sequence: TGTGCCAGCAGCAGGGATTCAGGGAATGAGCAGTTCTTC.

The chain recombines TRBV5-1 with TRBJ2-7; TRBD1 matches at 7 bases. Unmatched junction bases numbered 14, after V lost 5 bases and J lost 9 bases. Germline V lookup: CDR1 SGHRS, CDR2 YFSETQ. The CDR3 spans 14 residues. The DNA of the CDR3 is TGCGCCAGCAGTGCGGACAGGAGCCCCTCCTGGCAGTACTTC. The encoded protein is CASSADRSPSWQYF.

This chain uses TRBV5-6 with TRBJ1-5, with 10 bases that match TRBD1. The CDR3 has 15 amino acids. Unmatched junction bases numbered 6, after V lost 4 bases and J lost 5 bases. Germline assignment: CDR1 SGHDT and CDR2 YYEEEE. The CDR3 bases are TGTGCCAGCAGCATCAGGGACAGGGGAGATCAGCCCCAGCATTTT. It specifies CASSIRDRGDQPQHF.

J is TRBJ2-7 and V is TRBV30; D might be TRBD1 (6 bases). Germline assignment: CDR1 GTSNPN and CDR2 SVGIG (reference sequence). Trimming pared 2 bases from V and 5 bases from J, leaving 10 bases between. CDR3 length: 12 residues. In DNA, the CDR3 is TGTGCCTGGAGTCCTGGGGGCCACGAGCAGTACTTC. This gives the protein CAWSPGGHEQYF.

The chain links TRBV7-2 to TRBJ2-3; 12 bases match TRBD1. Per germline, CDR1 SGHTA and CDR2 FQGNSA. The ends lost 2 bases at V and 2 bases at J; junction bases unmatched: 2. The CDR3 has 16 residues. Written as DNA, the CDR3 is TGTGCCAGCAGCTTACGGGGACAGGGGGCCACAGATACGCAGTATTTT. It translates to CASSLRGQGATDTQYF. Together with reference TRBV7-2 and TRBJ2-3, the CDR3 gives the full variable domain: GAGVSQSPSNKVTEKGKDVELRCDPISGHTALYWYRQSLGQGLEFLIYFQGNSAPDKSGLPSDRFSAERTGGSVSTLTIQRTQQEDSAVYLCASSLRGQGATDTQYFGPGTRLTVL.

The J gene is TRBJ1-5, the V gene TRBV18, with a weak D call TRBD1 (5 bases). The V gene lost 3 bases and the J gene lost 0 bases, with 9 bases spanning the gap. The CDR3 is made up of 15 amino acids. The V gene's germline CDR1 is KGHSH and CDR2 LQKENI. As DNA, the CDR3 is TGTGCCAGCTCACCGACAGTCTATAGCAATCAGCCCCAGCATTTT. Its protein product is CASSPTVYSNQPQHF.

This chain connects TRBV6-5 to TRBJ1-1; no reliable D call. This CDR3 is 15 amino acids long. Germline V gene lookup returns CDR1 MNHEY and CDR2 SVGAGI. V was clipped by 0 bases and J by 0 bases, with 8 bases between them. In DNA, the CDR3 is TGTGCCAGCAGTTACTCTTACCGGTTGAACACTGAAGCTTTCTTT. This codes for CASSYSYRLNTEAFF.

The chain has TRBV24-1 and TRBJ2-2; D is unclear. V dropped 4 bases and J dropped 4 bases, with 15 bases sitting between them. Germline V gene data show CDR1 as KGHDR and CDR2 as SFDVKD. CDR3 length equals 16 residues. CDR3: CATSDAGPPSTGELFF. Here the CDR3 DNA reads TGTGCCACCAGTGACGCCGGTCCACCCTCCACCGGGGAGCTGTTTTTT.

CDR3 nucleotides: TGTGCCAGCAGTTTGATTGGTCTCAGGGACAATCAGCCCCAGCATTTT. Amino acid sequence: CASSLIGLRDNQPQHF. This rearrangement joins TRBV28 to TRBJ1-5; D might be TRBD1 (5 bases). CDR1 and CDR2 (germline): MDHEN, SYDVKM. The CDR3 length is 16 residues. Trimming removed 3 bases at V and 3 bases at J, with 15 bases between.

The V call is TRBV7-2, the J call TRBJ1-2; no definite D call. Germline CDR1 and CDR2: SGHTA and FQGNSA. The CDR3 length is 14 residues. V lost 4 bases to trimming and J lost 8 bases, with 17 bases between them. The CDR3 protein is CASSSRTPREGYTF. The CDR3 nucleotides read TGTGCCAGCAGCTCTCGGACCCCGAGGGAGGGCTACACCTTC.

The CDR3 coding sequence is TGTGCCAGCAGCCTTAGGGAAGGGGGAGTGACCCAGTACTTC. Protein product: CASSLREGGVTQYF. The chain links TRBV7-2 to TRBJ2-5; the D gene is possibly TRBD1 (6 bases). V lost 5 bases, J lost 7 bases, and 17 bases lay in between. The CDR3 loop spans 14 amino acids. Germline CDR1 SGHTA, CDR2 FQGNSA.

CDR3 in DNA: TGTGCCACCAGTGAAGGACAGGGGACAAGCGAGCAGTTCTTC. Amino acid sequence: CATSEGQGTSEQFF. The chain joins TRBV24-1 to TRBJ2-1, with 9 nucleotides matching TRBD1. The CDR3 sequence is 14 residues long. CDR1 is KGHDR and CDR2 is SFDVKD in the germline V gene. V gave up 4 bases and J gave up 10 bases; unmatched junction bases: 7.

As DNA, the CDR3 is TGTGCCAGCTCACCGCAGGGACAGGCCAATGAAAAACTGTTTTTT. Its protein product is CASSPQGQANEKLFF. The chain employs TRBV18 and TRBJ1-4, with 8 bases fitting TRBD1. Per germline, CDR1 KGHSH and CDR2 LQKENI. Germline trimming cut 3 bases from V and 5 bases from J; bases unmatched to any gene: 5. This CDR3 has 15 residues.

The chain combines TRBV5-4 with TRBJ2-1; 9 nucleotides line up with TRBD1. V was clipped by 4 bases and J by 0 bases; unmatched bases: 2. The CDR3 runs 15 residues. Per germline, CDR1 SGHNT and CDR2 YYREEE (reference sequence). The CDR3 DNA is TGTGCCAGCAGCCCGGGACAGGGCTCCTACAATGAGCAGTTCTTC. Translation gives CASSPGQGSYNEQFF.